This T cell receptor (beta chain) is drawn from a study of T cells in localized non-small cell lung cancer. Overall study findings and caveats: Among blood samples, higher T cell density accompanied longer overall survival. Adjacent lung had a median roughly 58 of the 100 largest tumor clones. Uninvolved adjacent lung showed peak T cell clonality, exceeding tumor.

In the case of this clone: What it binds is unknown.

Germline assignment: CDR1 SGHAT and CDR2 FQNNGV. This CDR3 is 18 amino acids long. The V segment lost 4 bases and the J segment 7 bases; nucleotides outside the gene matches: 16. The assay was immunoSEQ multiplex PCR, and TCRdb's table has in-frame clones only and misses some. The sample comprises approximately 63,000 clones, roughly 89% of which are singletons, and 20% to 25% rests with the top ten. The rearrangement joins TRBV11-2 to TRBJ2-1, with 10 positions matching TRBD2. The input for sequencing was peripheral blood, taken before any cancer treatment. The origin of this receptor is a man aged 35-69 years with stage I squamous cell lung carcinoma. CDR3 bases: TGTGCCAGCAGCTCTAGTGGAGGAAGCGGGAGGGCCAGGAATGAGCAGTTCTTC. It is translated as CASSSSGGSGRARNEQFF.